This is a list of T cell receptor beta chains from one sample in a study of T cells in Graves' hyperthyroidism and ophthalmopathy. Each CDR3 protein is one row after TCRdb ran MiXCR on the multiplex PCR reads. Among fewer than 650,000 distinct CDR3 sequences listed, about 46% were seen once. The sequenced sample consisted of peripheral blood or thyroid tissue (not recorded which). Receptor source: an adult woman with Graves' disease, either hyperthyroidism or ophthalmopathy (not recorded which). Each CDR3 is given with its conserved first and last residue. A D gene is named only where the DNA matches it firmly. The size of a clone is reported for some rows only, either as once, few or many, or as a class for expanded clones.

cdr3_nt: TGTGCCAGCAGCTTAGAGGTGGAAGTCGATGGCTACACCTTC; cdr3_aa: CASSLEVEVDGYTF; cdr3_length: 14; d_call: -; clone_size: -; v_call: TRBV11-2; j_call: TRBJ1-2
cdr3_nt: TGCAGTGCTAGAGGTCCCGGGACAGGGTACGAGCAGTACTTC; cdr3_aa: CSARGPGTGYEQYF; cdr3_length: 14; d_call: TRBD1; clone_size: many; v_call: TRBV20-1; j_call: TRBJ2-7
cdr3_nt: TGTGCCAGTAGTATCCAGGGACTAGAGAATGAGCAGCTCTTC; cdr3_aa: CASSIQGLENEQLF; cdr3_length: 14; d_call: TRBD2; clone_size: -; v_call: TRBV19; j_call: TRBJ2-1
cdr3_nt: TGCAGCGTTGTAGGGACAGGGGTTAAAGAGACCCAGTACTTC; cdr3_aa: CSVVGTGVKETQYF; cdr3_length: 14; d_call: TRBD1; clone_size: few; v_call: TRBV29-1; j_call: TRBJ2-5
cdr3_nt: -; cdr3_aa: CSVEGGTVYEQYFGPGASQETQYF; cdr3_length: 24; d_call: -; clone_size: -; v_call: TRBV29-1; j_call: TRBJ2-5
cdr3_nt: TGTGCCACCCTATTCCGCGGAGAAGAGACCCAGTACTTC; cdr3_aa: CATLFRGEETQYF; cdr3_length: 13; d_call: -; clone_size: few; v_call: TRBV5-4; j_call: TRBJ2-5
cdr3_nt: TGCAGTGCTCTTTGGGGACACCTTGGGGAGACCCAGTACTTC; cdr3_aa: CSALWGHLGETQYF; cdr3_length: 14; d_call: -; clone_size: many; v_call: TRBV20-1; j_call: TRBJ2-5
cdr3_nt: TGTGCCACCAGTTTAGGGACAGCCTATGGCTACACCTTC; cdr3_aa: CATSLGTAYGYTF; cdr3_length: 13; d_call: TRBD1; clone_size: -; v_call: TRBV24-1; j_call: TRBJ1-2
cdr3_nt: TGTGCCAGCAGCTTGGGTTCTAATGAGCAGTTCTTC; cdr3_aa: CASSLGSNEQFF; cdr3_length: 12; d_call: -; clone_size: -; v_call: TRBV5-6; j_call: TRBJ2-1
cdr3_nt: TGTGCCACTGCCACGACGGGGAACTATGGCTACACCTTC; cdr3_aa: CATATTGNYGYTF; cdr3_length: 13; d_call: -; clone_size: -; v_call: TRBV12-3/TRBV12-4; j_call: TRBJ1-2
cdr3_nt: TGTGCCAGCAGCTTAAGGGGGCAGTCCTACGAGCAGTACTTC; cdr3_aa: CASSLRGQSYEQYF; cdr3_length: 14; d_call: TRBD1; clone_size: -; v_call: TRBV7-8; j_call: TRBJ2-7
cdr3_nt: TGCGCCAGCAGCCAAGATCTGAATACCGCGCCCCAGCATTTT; cdr3_aa: CASSQDLNTAPQHF; cdr3_length: 14; d_call: -; clone_size: once; v_call: TRBV5-1; j_call: TRBJ1-5
cdr3_nt: TGTGCCAGTAGTATTCTTATGAGGAACACTGAAGCTTTCTTT; cdr3_aa: CASSILMRNTEAFF; cdr3_length: 14; d_call: -; clone_size: many; v_call: TRBV19; j_call: TRBJ1-1
cdr3_nt: TGTGCCAGCAGCCAGGTTGGATCCGAGACCCAGTACTTC; cdr3_aa: CASSQVGSETQYF; cdr3_length: 13; d_call: -; clone_size: many; v_call: TRBV6-6; j_call: TRBJ2-5
cdr3_nt: TGTGCCAGCGGTGCCAGCTGGGGGGCCCAGTACTTC; cdr3_aa: CASGASWGAQYF; cdr3_length: 12; d_call: -; clone_size: -; v_call: TRBV15; j_call: TRBJ2-5
cdr3_nt: TGTGCCAGCAGCTTAGATAGCATAGAAGCTTTCTTT; cdr3_aa: CASSLDSIEAFF; cdr3_length: 12; d_call: -; clone_size: many; v_call: TRBV7-2; j_call: TRBJ1-1
cdr3_nt: TGTGCCAGCGTTGGGACAGGGGGCAGAAACGAGCAGTACTTC; cdr3_aa: CASVGTGGRNEQYF; cdr3_length: 14; d_call: TRBD1; clone_size: -; v_call: TRBV11-2; j_call: TRBJ2-7
cdr3_nt: TGTGCCAGCAGTGAAACGTGGGACCAGTACTTC; cdr3_aa: CASSETWDQYF; cdr3_length: 11; d_call: -; clone_size: -; v_call: TRBV2; j_call: TRBJ2-5
cdr3_nt: TGCAGCTTGGCCGGGCGAGAGACCCAGTACTTC; cdr3_aa: CSLAGRETQYF; cdr3_length: 11; d_call: -; clone_size: many; v_call: TRBV20-1; j_call: TRBJ2-5
cdr3_nt: TGCGCCAGCAGCTTGCTGACAGGGGAAAGTGGCTACACCTTC; cdr3_aa: CASSLLTGESGYTF; cdr3_length: 14; d_call: TRBD1; clone_size: many; v_call: TRBV5-1; j_call: TRBJ1-2
cdr3_nt: TGCGCCAGCAGCTTCACAGGGGACGCAGAGACCCAGTACTTC; cdr3_aa: CASSFTGDAETQYF; cdr3_length: 14; d_call: TRBD1; clone_size: -; v_call: TRBV5-1; j_call: TRBJ2-5
cdr3_nt: TGTGCCAGCTCCCCGCGGATGGCAGGGCGAGACACTGAAGCTTTCTTT; cdr3_aa: CASSPRMAGRDTEAFF; cdr3_length: 16; d_call: -; clone_size: once; v_call: TRBV7-8; j_call: TRBJ1-1
cdr3_nt: TGCGCCAGCAGCCCTGGGTCTAGATCCTACGAGCAGTACTTC; cdr3_aa: CASSPGSRSYEQYF; cdr3_length: 14; d_call: -; clone_size: many; v_call: TRBV5-1; j_call: TRBJ2-7
cdr3_nt: TGCAGCGTTGAAAATGTGGGAGAGAGCTACGAGCAGTACTTC; cdr3_aa: CSVENVGESYEQYF; cdr3_length: 14; d_call: -; clone_size: -; v_call: TRBV29-1; j_call: TRBJ2-7
cdr3_nt: TGTGCCAGCAGTCCGGGACAGGGGAACTACGAGCAGTACTTC; cdr3_aa: CASSPGQGNYEQYF; cdr3_length: 14; d_call: TRBD1; clone_size: many; v_call: TRBV25-1; j_call: TRBJ2-7
cdr3_nt: TGCGCCAGCAGCTCCGGGACAGGGGCCCCCGGTGGCTACACCTTC; cdr3_aa: CASSSGTGAPGGYTF; cdr3_length: 15; d_call: TRBD1; clone_size: many; v_call: TRBV5-1; j_call: TRBJ1-2
cdr3_nt: TGTGCCAGCAGAAGGGACAGGGGGAACAACTATGGCTACACCTTC; cdr3_aa: CASRRDRGNNYGYTF; cdr3_length: 15; d_call: TRBD1; clone_size: many; v_call: TRBV2; j_call: TRBJ1-2
cdr3_nt: TGTGCCAGCAGCTTATCCCAGAGAACCTCTGGAAACACCATATATTTT; cdr3_aa: CASSLSQRTSGNTIYF; cdr3_length: 16; d_call: -; clone_size: -; v_call: TRBV7-3; j_call: TRBJ1-3
cdr3_nt: TGTGCCGGTAGTATAACTGCGGATCAGCCCCAGCATTTT; cdr3_aa: CAGSITADQPQHF; cdr3_length: 13; d_call: -; clone_size: -; v_call: TRBV19; j_call: TRBJ1-5
cdr3_nt: TGTGCCTGGAGTTGGGCCGCGGGCACTGAAGCTTTCTTT; cdr3_aa: CAWSWAAGTEAFF; cdr3_length: 13; d_call: -; clone_size: few; v_call: TRBV30; j_call: TRBJ1-1
cdr3_nt: TGCAGCGTTGAAGATCGGGTACAGGGCTCCTACGAGCAGTACTTC; cdr3_aa: CSVEDRVQGSYEQYF; cdr3_length: 15; d_call: -; clone_size: many; v_call: TRBV29-1; j_call: TRBJ2-7
cdr3_nt: TGTGCCAGCAGTTTAGAAGTAGGGGTAGGCACTGAAGCTTTCTTT; cdr3_aa: CASSLEVGVGTEAFF; cdr3_length: 15; d_call: -; clone_size: -; v_call: TRBV12-3/TRBV12-4; j_call: TRBJ1-1
cdr3_nt: TGTGCCAGCAGCCCCATGACAGCTAACTATGGCTACACCTTC; cdr3_aa: CASSPMTANYGYTF; cdr3_length: 14; d_call: -; clone_size: many; v_call: TRBV7-9; j_call: TRBJ1-2
cdr3_nt: TGTGCCAGCAGTCCGGCCGGCACCGAAGAGACCCAGTACTTC; cdr3_aa: CASSPAGTEETQYF; cdr3_length: 14; d_call: -; clone_size: many; v_call: TRBV27; j_call: TRBJ2-5
cdr3_nt: TGTGCCATCAGGGGAGGACGGGGAGGTGAAAAACTGTTTTTT; cdr3_aa: CAIRGGRGGEKLFF; cdr3_length: 14; d_call: -; clone_size: -; v_call: TRBV10-3; j_call: TRBJ1-4
cdr3_nt: TGTGCTAGTAGGGACAGCTACACTGAAGCTTTCTTT; cdr3_aa: CASRDSYTEAFF; cdr3_length: 12; d_call: TRBD1; clone_size: -; v_call: TRBV2; j_call: TRBJ1-1
cdr3_nt: TGTGCCAGCAGCGCGGCTAGCGGCTACACCTTC; cdr3_aa: CASSAASGYTF; cdr3_length: 11; d_call: -; clone_size: -; v_call: TRBV7-9; j_call: TRBJ1-2
cdr3_nt: TGTGCCAGCAGTGGACACGGACCGCCAGGCGGGAAAAACTATGGCTACACCTTC; cdr3_aa: CASSGHGPPGGKNYGYTF; cdr3_length: 18; d_call: -; clone_size: -; v_call: TRBV12-3/TRBV12-4; j_call: TRBJ1-2
cdr3_nt: TGCGCCAGCAGCCTCCAAAAGGACAGAGGGGAGCAGTACTTC; cdr3_aa: CASSLQKDRGEQYF; cdr3_length: 14; d_call: -; clone_size: once; v_call: TRBV4-1; j_call: TRBJ2-7
cdr3_nt: TGTGCTAGAGATCTTGCGGGAGCTGGCACCGGGGAGCTGTTTTTT; cdr3_aa: CARDLAGAGTGELFF; cdr3_length: 15; d_call: TRBD2; clone_size: few; v_call: TRBV25-1; j_call: TRBJ2-2
cdr3_nt: TGCGCCAGCAGCTCAACGACAGGGGGCAACGAGCAGTACTTC; cdr3_aa: CASSSTTGGNEQYF; cdr3_length: 14; d_call: TRBD1; clone_size: -; v_call: TRBV5-1; j_call: TRBJ2-7
cdr3_nt: TGTGCCAGCAGCGTAGGGACCGGGGAGCTGTTTTTT; cdr3_aa: CASSVGTGELFF; cdr3_length: 12; d_call: -; clone_size: many; v_call: TRBV9; j_call: TRBJ2-2
cdr3_nt: TGTGCCAGCTCACCATTTGCCCTCACCCTGAACACTGAAGCTTTCTTT; cdr3_aa: CASSPFALTLNTEAFF; cdr3_length: 16; d_call: -; clone_size: -; v_call: TRBV18; j_call: TRBJ1-1
cdr3_nt: TGTGCCATCAGTGATCGGTGGAGACTTCCCGGTGTGTCCTGGGGGCCGATCGGCTACACCTTC; cdr3_aa: CAISDRWRLPGVSWGPIGYTF; cdr3_length: 21; d_call: -; clone_size: -; v_call: TRBV10-3; j_call: TRBJ1-2
cdr3_nt: TGTGCCAGCAGCGTAGAGCCAGGGAGAAACTATGGCTACACCTTC; cdr3_aa: CASSVEPGRNYGYTF; cdr3_length: 15; d_call: -; clone_size: few; v_call: TRBV9; j_call: TRBJ1-2
cdr3_nt: TGCAGTGCTGTCCCTCTAGCGGGGGGCAAGGAAAAACTGTTTTTT; cdr3_aa: CSAVPLAGGKEKLFF; cdr3_length: 15; d_call: -; clone_size: once; v_call: TRBV20-1; j_call: TRBJ1-4
cdr3_nt: TGTGCCAGCATGGGTGGACTAGGGGAGCTGTTTTTT; cdr3_aa: CASMGGLGELFF; cdr3_length: 12; d_call: -; clone_size: -; v_call: TRBV7-8; j_call: TRBJ2-2
cdr3_nt: TGTGCCATCAGTGAGCTCGGACCCTCGGTGGTTGGGTCTGGAAACACCATATATTTT; cdr3_aa: CAISELGPSVVGSGNTIYF; cdr3_length: 19; d_call: -; clone_size: -; v_call: TRBV10-3; j_call: TRBJ1-3
cdr3_nt: TGTGCCAGCAGACCCGCTCAAAAGACCCAGTACTTC; cdr3_aa: CASRPAQKTQYF; cdr3_length: 12; d_call: -; clone_size: -; v_call: TRBV7-9; j_call: TRBJ2-5
cdr3_nt: TGTGCCACCAGTCCGACAGGGATCAACGAGCAGTACTTC; cdr3_aa: CATSPTGINEQYF; cdr3_length: 13; d_call: TRBD1; clone_size: -; v_call: TRBV24-1; j_call: TRBJ2-7
cdr3_nt: TGTGCCAGCAGCGACCCGGGACAGCGCACCGGGGAGCTGTTTTTT; cdr3_aa: CASSDPGQRTGELFF; cdr3_length: 15; d_call: TRBD1; clone_size: many; v_call: TRBV7-3; j_call: TRBJ2-2
cdr3_nt: TGTGCCAGCAGTGACAGGAAAGAGACCCAGTACTTC; cdr3_aa: CASSDRKETQYF; cdr3_length: 12; d_call: -; clone_size: many; v_call: TRBV2; j_call: TRBJ2-5
cdr3_nt: TGTGCCAGCAGAATTCAACAGGGGAGTGAGCAGTACTTC; cdr3_aa: CASRIQQGSEQYF; cdr3_length: 13; d_call: TRBD1; clone_size: -; v_call: TRBV7-8; j_call: TRBJ2-7
cdr3_nt: TGTGCCAGTAGGAGCCCGGGACGGATGAACACTGAAGCTTTCTTT; cdr3_aa: CASRSPGRMNTEAFF; cdr3_length: 15; d_call: -; clone_size: many; v_call: TRBV19; j_call: TRBJ1-1
cdr3_nt: TGTGCCAGCAGCTTATGGGGGGCGAGTGGGGCCAACGTCCTGACTTTC; cdr3_aa: CASSLWGASGANVLTF; cdr3_length: 16; d_call: -; clone_size: many; v_call: TRBV11-2; j_call: TRBJ2-6
cdr3_nt: TGTGCCAGCAGAACGACTAGCGGGAGTCGCGAGCAGTACTTC; cdr3_aa: CASRTTSGSREQYF; cdr3_length: 14; d_call: TRBD2; clone_size: few; v_call: TRBV28; j_call: TRBJ2-7
cdr3_nt: TGCAGTGTTACCGTTGGGTCCTACAATGAGCAGTTCTTC; cdr3_aa: CSVTVGSYNEQFF; cdr3_length: 13; d_call: -; clone_size: -; v_call: TRBV20-1; j_call: TRBJ2-1
cdr3_nt: TGTGCCAGCAGTTACCCCACGGCGGGACGGGGCTCAACTAATGAAAAACTGTTTTTT; cdr3_aa: CASSYPTAGRGSTNEKLFF; cdr3_length: 19; d_call: -; clone_size: -; v_call: TRBV5-5; j_call: TRBJ1-4
cdr3_nt: TGTGCCAGCTCGAGGACAGGGGAAGACACTGAAGCTTTCTTT; cdr3_aa: CASSRTGEDTEAFF; cdr3_length: 14; d_call: TRBD1; clone_size: many; v_call: TRBV6-4; j_call: TRBJ1-1
cdr3_nt: TGTGCCAGCAGCTCTCGGTACAGGGGGCGCGGGGGTGACACTGAAGCTTTCTTT; cdr3_aa: CASSSRYRGRGGDTEAFF; cdr3_length: 18; d_call: TRBD1; clone_size: -; v_call: TRBV7-6; j_call: TRBJ1-1